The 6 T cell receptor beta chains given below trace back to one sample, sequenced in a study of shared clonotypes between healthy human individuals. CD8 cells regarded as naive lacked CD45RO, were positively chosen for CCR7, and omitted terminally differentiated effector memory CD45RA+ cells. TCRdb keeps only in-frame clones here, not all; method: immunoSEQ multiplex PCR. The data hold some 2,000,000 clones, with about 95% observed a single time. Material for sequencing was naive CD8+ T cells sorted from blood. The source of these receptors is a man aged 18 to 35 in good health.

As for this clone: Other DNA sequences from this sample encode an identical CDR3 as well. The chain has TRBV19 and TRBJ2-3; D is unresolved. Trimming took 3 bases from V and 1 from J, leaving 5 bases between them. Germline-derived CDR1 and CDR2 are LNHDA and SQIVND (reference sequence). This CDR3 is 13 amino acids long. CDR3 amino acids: CASSIGGTDTQYF. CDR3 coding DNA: TGTGCCAGTAGTATCGGAGGCACAGATACGCAGTATTTT.

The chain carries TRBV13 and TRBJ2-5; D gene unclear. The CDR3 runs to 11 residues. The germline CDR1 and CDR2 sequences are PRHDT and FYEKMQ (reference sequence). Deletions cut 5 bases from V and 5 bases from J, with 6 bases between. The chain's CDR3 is CASSEAETQYF. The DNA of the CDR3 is TGTGCCAGCAGCGAGGCGGAGACCCAGTACTTC. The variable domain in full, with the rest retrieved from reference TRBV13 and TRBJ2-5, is AAGVIQSPRHLIKEKRETATLKCYPIPRHDTVYWYQQGPGQDPQFLISFYEKMQSDKGSIPDRFSAQQFSDYHSELNMSSLELGDSALYFCASSEAETQYFGPGTRLLVL.

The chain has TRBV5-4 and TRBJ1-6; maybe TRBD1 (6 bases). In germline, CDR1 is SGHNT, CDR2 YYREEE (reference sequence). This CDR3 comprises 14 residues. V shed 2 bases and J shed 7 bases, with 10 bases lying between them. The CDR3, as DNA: TGTGCCAGCAGCTTATGGGGGGCAAATTCACCCCTCCACTTT. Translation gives CASSLWGANSPLHF.

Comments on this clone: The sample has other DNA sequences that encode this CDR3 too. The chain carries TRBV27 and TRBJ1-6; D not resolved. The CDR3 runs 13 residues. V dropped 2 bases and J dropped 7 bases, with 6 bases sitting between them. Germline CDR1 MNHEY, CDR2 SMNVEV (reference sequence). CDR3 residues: CASSLAGNSPLHF. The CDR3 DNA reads TGTGCCAGCAGTTTAGCGGGGAATTCACCCCTCCACTTT.

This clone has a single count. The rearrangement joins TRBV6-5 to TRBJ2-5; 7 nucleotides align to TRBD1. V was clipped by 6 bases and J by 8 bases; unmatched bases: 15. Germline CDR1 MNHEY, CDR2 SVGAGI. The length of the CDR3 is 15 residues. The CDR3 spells CASSTPGQWGETQYF. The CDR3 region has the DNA TGTGCCAGCAGCACGCCGGGACAGTGGGGTGAAACCCAGTACTTC.

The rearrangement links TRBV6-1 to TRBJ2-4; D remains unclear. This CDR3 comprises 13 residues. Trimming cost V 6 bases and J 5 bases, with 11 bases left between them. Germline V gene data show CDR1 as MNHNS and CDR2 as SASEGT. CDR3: CASRSYSQNIQYF. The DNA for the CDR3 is TGTGCCAGCAGAAGTTACAGTCAAAACATTCAGTACTTC.